This T cell receptor (beta chain) originates from a study of spatial heterogeneity in lung cancer (dated by TCRdb to 2018 to 2020). For the study in its entirety: Beta-chain transcripts were consistently detected in greater numbers than alpha-chain transcripts, which likely reflected higher beta-chain transcript abundance. At surgery, both alpha and beta chains were TCR-sequenced in 220 tumor regions, approximately 64 matched nontumor lung samples and a few dozen PBMC samples. The study quantitatively compared TCR alpha and beta repertoires across multiple tumor regions, matched nontumor lung and blood in non-small cell lung cancer. TCR repertoire features were related to nonsynonymous mutation counts determined by whole-exome sequencing of tumor tissue. In the raw uncorrected reads, each unique combination of TCR and UMI appeared on average more than ten times.

On the study overall, not on this receptor specifically: Ubiquitous expanded tumor TCRs showed up in blood more often at tumor resection than at routine follow-up. Additional single-cell paired TCR alpha and beta sequencing was considered necessary to confirm, at a functional level, the hypothesis that regional TCRs recognize regional mutations.

This clonotype was observed many times. No antigen is known for it. No quality values exist for individual bases; no much larger clone is one base distant. In the paper's terms, the time point label means: sample taken at primary tumor resection. The donors were 60 to 80 patients from the lung TRACERx cohort who had early-stage, untreated non-small cell lung cancer. TCR sequencing used whole RNA extracted from tumor and nontumor lung tissue, or from cryopreserved PBMC samples, without cell sorting. A patient was chosen for TCR sequencing only when enough RNA was available from at least two tumor regions. In the germline V gene, CDR1 corresponds to SQVTM and CDR2 to ANQGSEA. The CDR3 has 12 amino acids, counting the end cysteine and phenylalanine. Just CDR3 DNA is preserved here, 36 bases in frame from base 1. At the junction V is shortened by 3 bases and J by 3 bases, with 8 bases in between. Libraries came from 5' RACE. The sample was run on a NextSeq 500. In the TCR library protocol, a unique molecular identifier was attached to each TCR cDNA molecule so that PCR and sequencing errors could be corrected. On the study's bioinformatics: TCR identification, UMI-based error correction and CDR3 extraction were performed with Decombinator tools. Expanded TCRs were defined as those above a frequency of 2 per 1,000, corresponding to the top 1% of the tumor frequency distribution. Rényi diversity was computed with the R vegan package after subsampling each repertoire 100 times to 5,000 TCRs. CDR3 similarity networks were constructed using string-kernel similarity of amino acid triplets, with links drawn between CDR3s whose pairwise similarity was above 0.82. In TCRdb, the public reads were trimmed at Q25 with fastp and aligned with MiXCR, with productive beta chains retained. Rows are unified per CDR3 protein, each entry keeping the most common DNA and genes. The V and J calls here are based on TCRdb, not the publication. In this sample the table shows tens of thousands of distinct CDR3 sequences, approximately 13% of which occur a single time. The top ten constitute 55% to 70% of the sample.

The TCR was taken from a male donor with early-stage non-small cell lung cancer. Rearrangement joined TRBV29-1 to TRBJ2-5; no D gene call is confident. Sequencing was performed on PBMCs, taken at surgery. The nucleotide sequence is TGCAGCGTTGACGACGAGGAAGAGACCCAGTACTTC. Its protein is CSVDDEEETQYF. Here the CDR3 is joined to the reference TRBV29-1 and TRBJ2-5 genes, and the full variable domain is: SAVISQKPSRDICQRGTSLTIQCQVDSQVTMMFWYRQQPGQSLTLIATANQGSEATYESGFVIDKFPISRPNLTFSTLTVSNMSPEDSSIYLCSVDDEEETQYFGPGTRLLVL.